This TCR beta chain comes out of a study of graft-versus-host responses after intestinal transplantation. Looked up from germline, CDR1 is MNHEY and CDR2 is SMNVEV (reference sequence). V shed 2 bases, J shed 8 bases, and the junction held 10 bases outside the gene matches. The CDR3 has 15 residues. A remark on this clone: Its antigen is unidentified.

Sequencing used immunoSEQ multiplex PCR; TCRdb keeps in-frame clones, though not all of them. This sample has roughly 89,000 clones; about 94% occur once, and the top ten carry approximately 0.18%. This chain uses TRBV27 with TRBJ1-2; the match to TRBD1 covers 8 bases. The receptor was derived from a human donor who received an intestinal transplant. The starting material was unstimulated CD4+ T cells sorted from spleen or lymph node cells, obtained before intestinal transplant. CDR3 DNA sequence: TGTGCCAGCAGTTTAAAACCCTCACAGGGGGACGGCTACACCTTC. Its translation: CASSLKPSQGDGYTF.